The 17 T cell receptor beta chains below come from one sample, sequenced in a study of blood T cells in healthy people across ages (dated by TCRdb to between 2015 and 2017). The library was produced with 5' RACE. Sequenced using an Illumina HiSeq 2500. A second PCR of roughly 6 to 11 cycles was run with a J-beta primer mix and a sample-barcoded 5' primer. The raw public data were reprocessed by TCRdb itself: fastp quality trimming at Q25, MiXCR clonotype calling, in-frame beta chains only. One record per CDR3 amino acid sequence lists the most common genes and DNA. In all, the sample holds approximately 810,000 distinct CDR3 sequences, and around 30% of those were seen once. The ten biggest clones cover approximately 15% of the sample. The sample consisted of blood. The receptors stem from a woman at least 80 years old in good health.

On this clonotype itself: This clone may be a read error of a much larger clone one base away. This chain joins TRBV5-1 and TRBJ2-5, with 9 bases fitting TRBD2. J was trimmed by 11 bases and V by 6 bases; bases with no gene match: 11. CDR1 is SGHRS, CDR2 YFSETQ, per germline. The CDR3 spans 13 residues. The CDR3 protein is CASTGVERGEQYF. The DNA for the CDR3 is TGCGCCAGCACGGGAGTTGAGCGGGGGGAGCAGTACTTC. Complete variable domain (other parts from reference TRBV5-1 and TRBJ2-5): KAGVTQTPRYLIKTRGQQVTLSCSPISGHRSVSWYQQTPGQGLQFLFEYFSETQRNKGNFPGRFSGRQFSNSRSEMNVSTLELGDSALYLCASTGVERGEQYFGPGTRLLVL.

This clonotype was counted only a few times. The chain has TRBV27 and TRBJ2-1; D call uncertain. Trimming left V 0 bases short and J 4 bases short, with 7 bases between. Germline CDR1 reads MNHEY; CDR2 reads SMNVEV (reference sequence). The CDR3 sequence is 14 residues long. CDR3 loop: CASSLSPAYNEQFF. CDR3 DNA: TGTGCCAGCAGTTTATCGCCGGCATACAATGAGCAGTTCTTC.

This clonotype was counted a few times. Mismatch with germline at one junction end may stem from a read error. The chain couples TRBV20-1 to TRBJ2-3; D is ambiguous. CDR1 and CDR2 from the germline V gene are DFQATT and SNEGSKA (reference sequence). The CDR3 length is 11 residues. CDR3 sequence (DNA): TGCAGTGCTAGCTTCCTCGCTCCTAGTAATTTT. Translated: CSASFLAPSNF.

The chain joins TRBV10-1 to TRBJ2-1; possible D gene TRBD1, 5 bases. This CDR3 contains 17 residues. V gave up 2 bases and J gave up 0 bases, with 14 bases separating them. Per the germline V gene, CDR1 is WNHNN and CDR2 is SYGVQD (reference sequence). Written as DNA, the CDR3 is TGCGCCAGCAGTGAGCAGAGACAGAAACGCTCCTACAATGAGCAGTTCTTC. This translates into CASSEQRQKRSYNEQFF.

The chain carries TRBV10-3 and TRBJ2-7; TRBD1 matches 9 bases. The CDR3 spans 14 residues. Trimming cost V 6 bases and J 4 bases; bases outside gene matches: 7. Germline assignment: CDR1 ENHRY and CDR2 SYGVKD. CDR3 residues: CAIRPRDRAYEQYF. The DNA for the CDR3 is TGTGCCATCAGGCCCCGGGACAGGGCATACGAGCAGTACTTC.

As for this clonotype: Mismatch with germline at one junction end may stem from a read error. The CDR3 bases are TGCGCCAGCGGCCAAGTTACAGGAATGAATTCACCCCTCCACTTT. Its translation: CASGQVTGMNSPLHF. This chain uses TRBV4-3 with TRBJ1-6; possible D gene TRBD1, 5 bases. The CDR3 extends over 15 amino acids. Germline loops: CDR1 LGHNA, CDR2 YSLEER.

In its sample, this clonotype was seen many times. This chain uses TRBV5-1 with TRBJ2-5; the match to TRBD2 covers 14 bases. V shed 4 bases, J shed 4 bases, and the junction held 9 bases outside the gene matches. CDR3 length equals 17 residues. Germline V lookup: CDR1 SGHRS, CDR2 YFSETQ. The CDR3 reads CASSPGLAGARGETQYF. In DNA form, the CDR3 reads TGCGCCAGCAGCCCGGGACTAGCGGGGGCTAGGGGAGAGACCCAGTACTTC.

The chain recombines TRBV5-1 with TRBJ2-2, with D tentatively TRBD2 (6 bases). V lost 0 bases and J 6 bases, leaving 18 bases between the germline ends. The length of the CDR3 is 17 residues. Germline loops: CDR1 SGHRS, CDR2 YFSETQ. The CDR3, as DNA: TGCGCCAGCAGCTTGGATGAGTTAGGGAGGATTGCCGGGGAGCTGTTTTTT. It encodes CASSLDELGRIAGELFF.

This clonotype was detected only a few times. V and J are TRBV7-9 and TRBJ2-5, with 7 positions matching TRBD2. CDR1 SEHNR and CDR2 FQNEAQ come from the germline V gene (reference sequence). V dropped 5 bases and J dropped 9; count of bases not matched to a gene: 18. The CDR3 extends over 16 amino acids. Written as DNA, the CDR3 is TGTGCCAGCAGCCCGCGGGCTAGCGGAGGATTGGAGGCCCAGTACTTC. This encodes CASSPRASGGLEAQYF. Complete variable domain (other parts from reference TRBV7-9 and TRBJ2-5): DTGVSQNPRHKITKRGQNVTFRCDPISEHNRLYWYRQTLGQGPEFLTYFQNEAQLEKSRLLSDRFSAERPKGSFSTLEIQRTEQGDSAMYLCASSPRASGGLEAQYFGPGTRLLVL.

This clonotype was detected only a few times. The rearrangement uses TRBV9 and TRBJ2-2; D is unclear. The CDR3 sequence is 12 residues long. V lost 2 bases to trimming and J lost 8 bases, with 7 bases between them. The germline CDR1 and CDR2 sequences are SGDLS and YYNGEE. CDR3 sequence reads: CASSVDSGELFF. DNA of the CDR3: TGTGCCAGCAGCGTGGATTCGGGGGAGCTGTTTTTT.

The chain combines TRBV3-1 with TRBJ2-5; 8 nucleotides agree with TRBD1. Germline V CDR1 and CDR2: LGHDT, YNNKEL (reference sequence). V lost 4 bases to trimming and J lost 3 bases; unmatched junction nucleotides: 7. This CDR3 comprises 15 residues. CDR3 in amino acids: CASSPSATGEETQYF. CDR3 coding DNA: TGTGCCAGCAGCCCCAGCGCGACAGGGGAAGAGACCCAGTACTTC.

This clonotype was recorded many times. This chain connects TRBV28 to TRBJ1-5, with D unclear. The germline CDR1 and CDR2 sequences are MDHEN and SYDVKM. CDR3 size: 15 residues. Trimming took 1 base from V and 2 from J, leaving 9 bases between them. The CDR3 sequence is CASSLYGVGNQPQHF. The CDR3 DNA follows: TGTGCCAGCAGTTTATACGGGGTCGGCAATCAGCCCCAGCATTTT.

The chain's CDR3 is CSANTPTGQAYEQYF. The DNA for the CDR3 is TGCAGTGCTAACACACCGACCGGACAAGCCTACGAGCAGTACTTC. The chain carries TRBV20-1 and TRBJ2-7; D possibly corresponds to TRBD1 (5 bases). Looked up from germline, CDR1 is DFQATT and CDR2 is SNEGSKA (reference sequence). The CDR3 spans 15 residues. Trimming took off 4 bases at V and 2 bases at J, with 18 bases between the two ends.

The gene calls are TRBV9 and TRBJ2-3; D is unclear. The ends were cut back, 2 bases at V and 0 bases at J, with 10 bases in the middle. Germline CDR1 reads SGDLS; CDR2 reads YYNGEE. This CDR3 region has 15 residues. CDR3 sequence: CASSVGVVSTDTQYF. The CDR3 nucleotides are TGTGCCAGCAGCGTTGGGGTCGTGAGCACAGATACGCAGTATTTT.

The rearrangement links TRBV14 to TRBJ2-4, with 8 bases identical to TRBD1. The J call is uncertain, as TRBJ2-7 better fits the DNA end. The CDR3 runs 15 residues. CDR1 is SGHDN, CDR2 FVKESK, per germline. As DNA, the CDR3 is TGTGCCAGCAGCCACGGTCAGGGGGCGACTTACGAGCAGTACTTC. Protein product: CASSHGQGATYEQYF.

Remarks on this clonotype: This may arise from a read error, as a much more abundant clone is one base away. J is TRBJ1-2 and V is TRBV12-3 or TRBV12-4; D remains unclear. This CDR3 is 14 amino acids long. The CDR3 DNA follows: TGTGCCAGCACCCTGGACGGAGCTAACTATGGCTACATCTTC. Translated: CASTLDGANYGYIF.

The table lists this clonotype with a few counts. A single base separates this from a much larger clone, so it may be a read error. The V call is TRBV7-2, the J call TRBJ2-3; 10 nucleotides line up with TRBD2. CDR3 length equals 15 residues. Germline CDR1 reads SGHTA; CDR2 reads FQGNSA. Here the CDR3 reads CGSSKSGGDTDTQYF. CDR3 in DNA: TGTGGCAGCAGCAAAAGCGGGGGGGATACAGATACGCAGTATTTT.